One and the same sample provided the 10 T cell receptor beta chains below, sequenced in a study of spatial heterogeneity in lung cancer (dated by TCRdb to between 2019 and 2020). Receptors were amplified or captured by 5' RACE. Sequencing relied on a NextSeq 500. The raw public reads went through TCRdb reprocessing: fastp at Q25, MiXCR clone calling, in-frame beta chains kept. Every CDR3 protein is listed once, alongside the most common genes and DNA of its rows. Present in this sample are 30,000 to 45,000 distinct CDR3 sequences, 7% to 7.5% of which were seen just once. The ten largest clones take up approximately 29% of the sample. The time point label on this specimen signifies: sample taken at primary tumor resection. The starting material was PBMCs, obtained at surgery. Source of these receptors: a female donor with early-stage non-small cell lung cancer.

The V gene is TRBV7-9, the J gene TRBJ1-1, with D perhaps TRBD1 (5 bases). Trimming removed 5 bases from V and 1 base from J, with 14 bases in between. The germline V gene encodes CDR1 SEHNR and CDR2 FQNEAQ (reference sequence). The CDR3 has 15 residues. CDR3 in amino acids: CASSPGGRWNTEAFF. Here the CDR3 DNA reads TGTGCCAGCAGCCCCGGGGGACGGTGGAACACTGAAGCTTTCTTT. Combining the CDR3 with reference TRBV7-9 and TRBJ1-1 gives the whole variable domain DTGVSQNPRHKITKRGQNVTFRCDPISEHNRLYWYRQTLGQGPEFLTYFQNEAQLEKSRLLSDRFSAERPKGSFSTLEIQRTEQGDSAMYLCASSPGGRWNTEAFFGQGTRLTVV.

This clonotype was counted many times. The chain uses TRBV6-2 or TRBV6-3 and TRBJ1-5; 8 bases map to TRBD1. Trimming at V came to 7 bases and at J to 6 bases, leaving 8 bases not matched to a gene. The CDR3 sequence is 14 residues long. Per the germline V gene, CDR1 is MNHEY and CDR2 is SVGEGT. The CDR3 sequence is CASTDRAVGQPQHF. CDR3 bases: TGTGCCAGCACGGACAGGGCGGTGGGTCAGCCCCAGCATTTT.

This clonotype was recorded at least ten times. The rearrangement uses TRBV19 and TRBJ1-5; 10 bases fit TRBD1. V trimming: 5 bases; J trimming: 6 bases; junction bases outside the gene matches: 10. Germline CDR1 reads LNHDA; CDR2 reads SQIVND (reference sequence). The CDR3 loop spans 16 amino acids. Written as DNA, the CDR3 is TGTGCCAGTAGTTCACACCCGACAGGGGGCAGTCAGCCCCAGCATTTT. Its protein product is CASSSHPTGGSQPQHF.

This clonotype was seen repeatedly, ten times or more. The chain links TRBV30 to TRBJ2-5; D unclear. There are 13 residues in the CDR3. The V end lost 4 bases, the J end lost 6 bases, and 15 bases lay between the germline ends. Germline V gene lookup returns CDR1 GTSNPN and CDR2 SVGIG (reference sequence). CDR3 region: CAWTTFFVQTQYF. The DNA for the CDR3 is TGTGCCTGGACCACATTTTTCGTTCAGACCCAGTACTTC. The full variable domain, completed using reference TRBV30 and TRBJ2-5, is SQTIHQWPATLVQPVGSPLSLECTVEGTSNPNLYWYRQAAGRGLQLLFYSVGIGQISSEVPQNLSASRPQDRQFILSSKKLLLSDSGFYLCAWTTFFVQTQYFGPGTRLLVL.

This CDR3 reads CASGYGTGVDEQFF. In nucleotides, the CDR3 is TGTGCTAGTGGTTACGGGACAGGGGTTGATGAGCAGTTCTTC. This chain uses TRBV12-5 with TRBJ2-1; 10 nucleotides agree with TRBD1. The CDR3 has 14 residues. V lost 4 bases to trimming and J lost 8 bases; unmatched junction nucleotides: 5. Germline CDR1 LGHNT, CDR2 FRNRAP. Based on the CDR3 plus reference TRBV12-5 and TRBJ2-1, the full variable domain is DARVTQTPRHKVTEMGQEVTMRCQPILGHNTVFWYRQTMMQGLELLAYFRNRAPLDDSGMPKDRFSAEMPDATLATLKIQPSEPRDSAVYFCASGYGTGVDEQFFGPGTRLTVL.

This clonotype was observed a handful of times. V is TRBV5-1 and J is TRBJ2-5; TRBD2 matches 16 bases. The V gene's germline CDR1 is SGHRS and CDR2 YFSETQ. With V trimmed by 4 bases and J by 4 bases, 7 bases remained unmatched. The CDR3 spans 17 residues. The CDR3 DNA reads TGCGCCAGCAGCCCGGGACTAGCGGGAGGGCCGGGAGAGACCCAGTACTTC. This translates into CASSPGLAGGPGETQYF.

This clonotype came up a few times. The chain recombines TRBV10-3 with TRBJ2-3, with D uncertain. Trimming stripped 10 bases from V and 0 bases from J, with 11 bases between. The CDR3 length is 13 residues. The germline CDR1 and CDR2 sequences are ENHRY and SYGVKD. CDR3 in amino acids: CATTLVSTDTQYF. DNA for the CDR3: TGTGCCACGACTTTGGTGAGCACAGATACGCAGTATTTT.

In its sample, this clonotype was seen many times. This CDR3 reads CSAQDRGRGGNTEAFF. CDR3 in DNA: TGCAGTGCTCAGGACAGGGGGCGTGGGGGAAACACTGAAGCTTTCTTT. The rearrangement links TRBV20-1 to TRBJ1-1; TRBD1 matches at 11 bases. The length of the CDR3 is 16 residues. With 5 bases clipped from V and 2 bases from J, the junction kept 10 bases outside the gene matches. The germline V gene encodes CDR1 DFQATT and CDR2 SNEGSKA (reference sequence).

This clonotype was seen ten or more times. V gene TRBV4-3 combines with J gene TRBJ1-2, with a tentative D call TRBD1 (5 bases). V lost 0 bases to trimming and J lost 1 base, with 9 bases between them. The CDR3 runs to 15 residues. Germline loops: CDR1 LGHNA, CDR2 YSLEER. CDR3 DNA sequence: TGCGCCAGCAGCCAAGAATACAGGCTTAACTATGGCTACACCTTC. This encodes CASSQEYRLNYGYTF.

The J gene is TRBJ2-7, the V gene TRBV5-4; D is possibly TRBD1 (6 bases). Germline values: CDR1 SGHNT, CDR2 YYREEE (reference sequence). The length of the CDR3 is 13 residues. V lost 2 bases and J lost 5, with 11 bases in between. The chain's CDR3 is CASSFQGFDEQYF. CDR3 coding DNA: TGTGCCAGCAGCTTTCAGGGGTTCGACGAGCAGTACTTC.